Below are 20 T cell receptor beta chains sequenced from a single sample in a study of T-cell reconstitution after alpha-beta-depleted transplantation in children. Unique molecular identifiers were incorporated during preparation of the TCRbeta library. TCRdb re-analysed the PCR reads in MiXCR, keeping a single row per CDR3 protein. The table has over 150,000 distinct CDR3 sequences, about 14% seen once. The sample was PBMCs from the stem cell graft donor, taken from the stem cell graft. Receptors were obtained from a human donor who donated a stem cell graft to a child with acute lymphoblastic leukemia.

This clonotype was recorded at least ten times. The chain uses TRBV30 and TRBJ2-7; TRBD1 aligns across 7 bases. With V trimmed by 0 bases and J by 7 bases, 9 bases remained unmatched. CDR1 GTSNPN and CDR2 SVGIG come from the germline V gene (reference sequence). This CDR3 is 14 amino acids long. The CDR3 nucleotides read TGTGCCTGGAGTGTAGGGGGCGGTCGTCAGGAGCAGTACTTC. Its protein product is CAWSVGGGRQEQYF.

CDR3 nucleotide sequence: TGCGCCAGCCGCACTTTACTAGGGGAAGAGACCCAGTACTTC. It encodes CASRTLLGEETQYF. The chain employs TRBV5-1 and TRBJ2-5; D may match TRBD1 or TRBD2 (5 bases each). V lost 7 bases and J 3 bases, leaving 16 bases between the germline ends. The CDR3 contains 14 residues. CDR1 and CDR2 (germline): SGHRS, YFSETQ.

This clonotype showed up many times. The CDR3 nucleotides are TGCAGTGCTAGTCGTCGGGGGCGCACAGATACGCAGTATTTT. It yields the protein CSASRRGRTDTQYF. This chain uses TRBV20-1 with TRBJ2-3; D may correspond to TRBD1 or TRBD2 (6 bases each). The CDR3 sequence is 14 residues long. The V gene lost 3 bases and the J gene lost 1 base, with 11 bases spanning the gap. CDR1 is DFQATT and CDR2 is SNEGSKA in the germline V gene (reference sequence).

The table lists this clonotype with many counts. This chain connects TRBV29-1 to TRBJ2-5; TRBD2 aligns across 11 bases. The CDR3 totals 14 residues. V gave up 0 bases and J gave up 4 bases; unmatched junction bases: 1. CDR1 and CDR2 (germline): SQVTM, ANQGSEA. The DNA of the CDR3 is TGCAGCGTTGAAGATGGGACTAGCGGAGAGACCCAGTACTTC. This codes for CSVEDGTSGETQYF.

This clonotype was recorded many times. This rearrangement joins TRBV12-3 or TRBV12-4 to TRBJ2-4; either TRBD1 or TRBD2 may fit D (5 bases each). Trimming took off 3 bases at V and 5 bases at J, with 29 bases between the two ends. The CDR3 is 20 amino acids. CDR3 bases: TGTGCCAGCAGTTTTTTGGGGGTCGCCAAGGGCAAAACCCAACAAAACATTCAGTACTTC. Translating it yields CASSFLGVAKGKTQQNIQYF.

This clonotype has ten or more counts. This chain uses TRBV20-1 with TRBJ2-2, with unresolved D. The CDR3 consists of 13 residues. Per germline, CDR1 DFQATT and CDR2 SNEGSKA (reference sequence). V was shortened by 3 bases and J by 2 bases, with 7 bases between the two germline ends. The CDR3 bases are TGCAGTGCTAGGTTGGCAAACACCGGGGAGCTGTTTTTT. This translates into CSARLANTGELFF.

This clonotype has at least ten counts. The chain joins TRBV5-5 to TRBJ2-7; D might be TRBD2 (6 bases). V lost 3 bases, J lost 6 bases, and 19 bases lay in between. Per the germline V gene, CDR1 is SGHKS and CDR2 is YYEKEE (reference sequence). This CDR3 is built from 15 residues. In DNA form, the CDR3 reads TGTGCCAGCAGCTCTCTATCTAGCGAGTACGGCGAGCAGTACTTC. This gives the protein CASSSLSSEYGEQYF.

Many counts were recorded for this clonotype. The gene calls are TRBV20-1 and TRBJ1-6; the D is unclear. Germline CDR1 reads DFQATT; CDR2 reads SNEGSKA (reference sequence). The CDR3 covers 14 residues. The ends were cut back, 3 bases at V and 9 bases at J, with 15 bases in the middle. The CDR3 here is CSASSSWESSPLHF. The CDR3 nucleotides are TGCAGTGCTAGCTCCTCATGGGAGAGTTCACCCCTCCACTTT.

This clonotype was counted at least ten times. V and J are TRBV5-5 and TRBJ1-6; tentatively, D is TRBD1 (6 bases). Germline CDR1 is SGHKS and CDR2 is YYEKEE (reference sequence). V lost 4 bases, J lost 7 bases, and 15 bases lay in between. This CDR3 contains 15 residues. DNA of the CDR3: TGTGCCAGCAGCCCCCTAGGGGGAGTAAATTCACCCCTCCACTTT. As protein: CASSPLGGVNSPLHF.

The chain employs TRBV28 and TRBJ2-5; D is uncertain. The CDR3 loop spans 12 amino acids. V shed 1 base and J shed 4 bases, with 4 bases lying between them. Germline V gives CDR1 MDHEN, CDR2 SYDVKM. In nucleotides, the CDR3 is TGTGCCAGCAGTTTATTAACAGAGACCCAGTACTTC. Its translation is CASSLLTETQYF.

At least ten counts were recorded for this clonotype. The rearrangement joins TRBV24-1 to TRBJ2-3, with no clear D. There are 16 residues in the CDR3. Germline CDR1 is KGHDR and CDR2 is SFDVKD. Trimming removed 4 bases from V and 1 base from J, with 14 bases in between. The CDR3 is CATSDFSHTGTDTQYF. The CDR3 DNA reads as TGTGCCACCAGTGACTTTTCACATACGGGCACAGATACGCAGTATTTT.

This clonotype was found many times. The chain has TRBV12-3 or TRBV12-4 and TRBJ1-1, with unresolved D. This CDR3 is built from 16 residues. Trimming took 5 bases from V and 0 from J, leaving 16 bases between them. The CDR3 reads CASSPTRGVMNTEAFF. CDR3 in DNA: TGTGCCAGCAGTCCCACCCGGGGAGTCATGAACACTGAAGCTTTCTTT.

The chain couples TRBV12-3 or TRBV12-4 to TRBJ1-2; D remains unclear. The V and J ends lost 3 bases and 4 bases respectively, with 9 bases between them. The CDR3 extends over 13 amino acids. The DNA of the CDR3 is TGTGCCAGCAGTTTTCAGGCAGGCTATGGCTACACCTTC. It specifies CASSFQAGYGYTF.

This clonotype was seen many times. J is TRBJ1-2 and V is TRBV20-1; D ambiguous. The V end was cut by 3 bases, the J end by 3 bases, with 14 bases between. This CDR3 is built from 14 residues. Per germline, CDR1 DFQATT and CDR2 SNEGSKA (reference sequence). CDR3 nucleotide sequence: TGCAGTGCTAGTGTCCAAGGGAGGCACTATGGCTACACCTTC. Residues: CSASVQGRHYGYTF.

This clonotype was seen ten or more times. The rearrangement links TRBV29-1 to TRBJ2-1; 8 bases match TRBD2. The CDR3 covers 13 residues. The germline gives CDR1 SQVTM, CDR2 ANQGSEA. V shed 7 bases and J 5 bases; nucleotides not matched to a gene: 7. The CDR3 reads CSGRLAQHNEQFF. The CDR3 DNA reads TGCAGCGGGAGACTAGCGCAACACAATGAGCAGTTCTTC.

CDR3 amino acids: CASRVPGSSYNEQFF. CDR3 sequence (DNA): TGTGCCAGCAGGGTACCGGGAAGCTCCTACAATGAGCAGTTCTTC. V gene TRBV6-2 or TRBV6-3 combines with J gene TRBJ2-1; perhaps TRBD2 as D (5 bases). From germline, CDR1 is MNHEY and CDR2 SVGEGT. The CDR3 consists of 15 residues. With 6 bases removed from V and 0 bases from J, the gap between germline ends came to 12 bases.

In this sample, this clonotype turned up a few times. The CDR3 nucleotides read TGCGCCAGCAGCCTCGATTCAATCTACGAGCAGTACTTC. This encodes CASSLDSIYEQYF. The chain combines TRBV5-1 with TRBJ2-7; no reliable D call. CDR1 is SGHRS, CDR2 YFSETQ, per germline. The CDR3 covers 13 residues. V was clipped by 4 bases and J by 3 bases, with 11 bases between them.

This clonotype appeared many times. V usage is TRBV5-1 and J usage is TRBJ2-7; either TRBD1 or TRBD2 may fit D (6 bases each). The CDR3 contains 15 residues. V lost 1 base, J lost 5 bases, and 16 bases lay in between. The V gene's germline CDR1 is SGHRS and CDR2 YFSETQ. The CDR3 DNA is TGCGCCAGCAGCTTGAACCGGGGGCGTTACAACGAGCAGTACTTC. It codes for CASSLNRGRYNEQYF.

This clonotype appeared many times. The CDR3: CASSQRGTNTEAFF. CDR3 DNA: TGTGCCAGCAGTCAGAGGGGGACGAACACTGAAGCTTTCTTT. The genes are TRBV6-1 and TRBJ1-1; tentatively, D is TRBD1 (6 bases). The CDR3 is 14 amino acids. Germline loops: CDR1 MNHNS, CDR2 SASEGT. The ends were cut back, 5 bases at V and 1 base at J, with 11 bases in the middle.

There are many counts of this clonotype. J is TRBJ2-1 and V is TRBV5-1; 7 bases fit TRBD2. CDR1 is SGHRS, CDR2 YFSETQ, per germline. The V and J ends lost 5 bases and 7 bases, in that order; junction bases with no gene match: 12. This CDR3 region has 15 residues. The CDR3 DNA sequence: TGCGCCAGCAGGTCCCGGGAGGATCCACGGAATGAGCAGTTCTTC. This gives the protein CASRSREDPRNEQFF.